In this sample, the clone carrying this T cell receptor beta chain turned up many times. As yet, its antigen is unknown. The library was built from about 400 ng RNA with molecular barcoded adaptors for alpha/delta and beta/gamma chains. TCRdb re-analysed the reads in MiXCR, keeping a single row per CDR3 protein. Found here are about 86,000 distinct CDR3 sequences, roughly an eighth of them singletons; the top ten hold under 15%. The CDR3 consists of 15 residues. The germline CDR1 and CDR2 sequences are SGHDT and YYEEEE. Trimming removed 2 bases from V and 2 bases from J, with 8 bases in between. The record originates from a study of read filtering for tumor transcriptome and immune sequencing. Overall study context: The cohort had 17 to 20 men and more than 11 women aged roughly 45 to 90, mean roughly 66 years. Whole-transcriptome libraries were prepared after DNase treatment. General study results and limits: RNA-seq captured clonotypes less deeply and reliably than IR-seq.

Sequencing used a population of CD138-negative cells sorted from bone marrow. The chain is built from TRBV5-6 and TRBJ2-6, with D maybe TRBD1 (5 bases). This sequence originates from a donor at least 40 years old with multiple myeloma. The DNA of the CDR3 is TGTGCCAGCAGCTTAAAGGGGCCTGGGGCCAACGTCCTGACTTTC. This gives the protein CASSLKGPGANVLTF.